Each of the 9 T cell receptor beta chains below was sequenced from the same sample in a study of molecular identifiers for immune sequencing clone quantification. TCRdb called the PCR reads again in MiXCR, with one record for every CDR3 protein. The table has a few hundred thousand distinct CDR3 sequences, 20% to 25% seen once. Sequencing was performed on naive CD8+ T cells from blood, with Jurkat cell RNA spiked in. The subset: FACS-sorted CD8+CD4-CCR7+CD45RA+ naive T cells. The receptors stem from a human donor in good health. Some libraries in this study had Jurkat cell RNA spiked in.

Remarks on this clonotype: Just one base apart from a much larger clone, this may be a read error. This chain joins TRBV4-3 and TRBJ1-5; D ambiguous. The germline V gene has CDR1 LGHNA and CDR2 YSLEER. The CDR3 is made up of 14 amino acids. CDR3 nucleotides: TGCGCCTGCAGCCAAGATTTGTGGAATCAGCCCCAGCATTTT. Its protein product is CACSQDLWNQPQHF.

Ten or more counts support this clonotype. The chain carries TRBV29-1 and TRBJ2-6, with 9 bases identical to TRBD1. Per the germline V gene, CDR1 is SQVTM and CDR2 is ANQGSEA. The V and J ends lost 1 base and 0 bases, in that order; junction bases with no gene match: 4. The CDR3 is 17 residues long. The CDR3: CSVEGTGASSGANVLTF. In DNA, the CDR3 is TGCAGCGTTGAAGGGACAGGGGCCTCCTCTGGGGCCAACGTCCTGACTTTC.

This chain joins TRBV19 and TRBJ2-2; D unclear. Per germline, CDR1 LNHDA and CDR2 SQIVND (reference sequence). This CDR3 contains 16 residues. Trimming pared 3 bases from V and 2 bases from J, leaving 13 bases between. The CDR3 sequence: CASSIPIYRNTGELFF. The CDR3, as DNA: TGTGCCAGTAGTATCCCGATTTACAGAAACACCGGGGAGCTGTTTTTT.

This clonotype was detected many times. The chain couples TRBV27 to TRBJ1-1; D is ambiguous. CDR1 is MNHEY and CDR2 is SMNVEV in the germline V gene (reference sequence). Trimming took 7 bases from V and 0 from J, leaving 6 bases between them. This CDR3 has 12 residues. In nucleotides, the CDR3 is TGTGCCAGCAAAAAACTGAACACTGAAGCTTTCTTT. This translates into CASKKLNTEAFF.

This clonotype showed up just a few times. The V gene is TRBV20-1, the J gene TRBJ2-5; 11 nucleotides match TRBD2. Germline values: CDR1 DFQATT, CDR2 SNEGSKA (reference sequence). The CDR3 runs 15 residues. Trimming cost V 1 base and J 1 base; bases outside gene matches: 2. The CDR3 nucleotides are TGCAGTGCTAGAGCTAGCGGGAGGACCCAAGAGACCCAGTACTTC. Its translation: CSARASGRTQETQYF.

This clonotype has a count of ten or more. The chain combines TRBV29-1 with TRBJ2-5; D tentatively fits TRBD1 or TRBD2 (6 bases each). Germline V gene sequence: CDR1 SQVTM, CDR2 ANQGSEA. The CDR3 extends over 15 amino acids. V lost 2 bases and J 2 bases, leaving 15 bases between the germline ends. The DNA for the CDR3 is TGCAGCGTTGAATCTAGGGGGGCGCTTCAAGAGACCCAGTACTTC. It encodes CSVESRGALQETQYF. Together with reference TRBV29-1 and TRBJ2-5, the CDR3 gives the full variable domain: SAVISQKPSRDICQRGTSLTIQCQVDSQVTMMFWYRQQPGQSLTLIATANQGSEATYESGFVIDKFPISRPNLTFSTLTVSNMSPEDSSIYLCSVESRGALQETQYFGPGTRLLVL.

The CDR3 reads CSASMFKWEASSYEQYF. CDR3 bases: TGCAGTGCTAGCATGTTCAAGTGGGAGGCCAGTTCCTACGAGCAGTACTTC. The rearrangement joins TRBV20-1 to TRBJ2-7, with D tentatively TRBD2 (6 bases). Between the trimmed V and J ends, which lost 3 bases and 1 base, there was a span of 22 bases. CDR3 size: 17 residues. Germline lookup yields CDR1 DFQATT and CDR2 SNEGSKA (reference sequence).

The sample holds a few counts of this clonotype. The chain links TRBV4-3 to TRBJ1-3, with a tentative D call TRBD1 (5 bases). CDR1 LGHNA and CDR2 YSLEER come from the germline V gene. V was trimmed by 8 bases and J by 0 bases, leaving 11 bases between them. The length of the CDR3 is 14 residues. The CDR3 DNA follows: TGCGCCAGCTCCTTGGGGGACTCTGGAAACACCATATATTTT. Its protein is CASSLGDSGNTIYF.

This clonotype was detected ten times or more. The gene calls are TRBV7-9 and TRBJ2-3, with TRBD2 matching 7 bases. V dropped 6 bases and J dropped 2; count of bases not matched to a gene: 8. CDR1 is SEHNR, CDR2 FQNEAQ, per germline (reference sequence). The CDR3 covers 15 residues. CDR3 residues: CASRAGLENTDTQYF. In nucleotides, the CDR3 is TGTGCCAGCAGAGCGGGGCTAGAAAACACAGATACGCAGTATTTT.